Sequencing of this T cell receptor beta chain was carried out in a study of T cells expressing NK-cell markers (TCRdb year 2020). Context from the whole study: TCR beta-chain repertoires were profiled in sorted CD3+CD56+NKG2C+, CD3+CD56+NKG2C- and CD3+CD56-NKG2C+ T-cell subsets from about 8 donors. Of the eight sequenced donors, seven were found to be HCMV-seropositive and one was found to be HCMV-seronegative. The study sequenced eight donors, all healthy volunteers chosen at random: three men and five women. The libraries were sequenced on Illumina HiSeq 2000/2500, MiSeq or NextSeq, producing 2 x 150 bp reads. Overall results and qualifications from the work: Whether the expanded NKG2C-expressing T cell clones were specific for HCMV antigens was left unclear. Those dominant clonotypes were again the most abundant among CD3+CD56-NKG2C+ cells in a handful of donors, at roughly 28.3-60.1%. For roughly 6 donors, the dominant CD3+CD56+NKG2C+ clonotypes were among the top 10 CD8+ clonotypes and accounted for roughly 1.0-8% of CD8+ T cells.

HCMV-specific IgG was detected in serum with a commercial ELISA kit to determine HCMV serostatus. Peripheral blood mononuclear cells were isolated from blood by Ficoll density gradient centrifugation. As to this clonotype: The antigen this receptor binds is unknown.

The sequencing machine was an Illumina HiSeq 2000. 5'RACE template switching, by which a universal primer site and unique molecular identifiers were added, was used to make TCR beta cDNA libraries. cDNA synthesis was primed from the TCR beta constant segment and was followed by two successive PCR amplification steps. On the authors' methods: MIGEC was used to demultiplex reads and group reads by UMI, and MiTCR was used to assemble and quantify clonotypes. Only TCR cDNA sequences supported by at least two reads were kept to exclude erroneous sequences. The tcR package was used for downstream repertoire analysis, and clonotypes were matched between fractions using CDR3 nucleotide sequence together with V segment. VDJmatch was used to annotate antigen specificity against VDJdb, with one amino acid substitution in CDR3 allowed. With the reads reprocessed by TCRdb, a single entry stands for each CDR3 protein sequence and no DNA is reported. The V and J calls were determined by TCRdb, not by the authors. The sample's own table lists roughly 450,000 distinct CDR3 sequences. Jointly, the top ten make up roughly 1.4% of the sample.

From the cysteine up to the phenylalanine, the CDR3 has a length of 16 residues. The record lacks a DNA sequence. The TCR comes from a woman in her forties or fifties in good health. Donor details come from another sample of the same person, matched by shared clones. Specimen: blood T cells: a sorted CD56 or NKG2C T cell subset, CD4+ or CD8+ T cells, or bulk PBMC T cells (not recorded which). The chain was built from TRBV12-3 or TRBV12-4 and TRBJ2-3; absent DNA, TCRdb's TRBD1 call cannot be checked. The CDR3 protein sequence reads: CASSSGPGLATDTQYF.